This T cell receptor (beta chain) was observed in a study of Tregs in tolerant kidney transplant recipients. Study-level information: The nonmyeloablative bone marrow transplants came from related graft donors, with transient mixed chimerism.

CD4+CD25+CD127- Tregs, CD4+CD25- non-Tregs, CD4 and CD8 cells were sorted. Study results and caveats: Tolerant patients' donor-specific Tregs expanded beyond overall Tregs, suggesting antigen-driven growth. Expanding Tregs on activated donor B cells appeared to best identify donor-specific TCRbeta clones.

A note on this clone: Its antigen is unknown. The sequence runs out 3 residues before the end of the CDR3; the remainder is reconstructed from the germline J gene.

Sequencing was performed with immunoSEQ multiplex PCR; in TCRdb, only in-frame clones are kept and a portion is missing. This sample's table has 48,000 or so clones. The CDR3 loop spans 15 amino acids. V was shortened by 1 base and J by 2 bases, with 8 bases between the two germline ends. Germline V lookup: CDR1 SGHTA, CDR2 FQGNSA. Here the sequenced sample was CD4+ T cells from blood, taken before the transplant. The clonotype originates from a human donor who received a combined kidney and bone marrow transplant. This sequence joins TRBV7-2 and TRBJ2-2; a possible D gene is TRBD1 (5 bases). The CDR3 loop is CASSLGGGNTGELFF. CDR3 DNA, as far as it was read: TGTGCCAGCAGCTTAGGGGGCGGTAACACCGGGGAG.